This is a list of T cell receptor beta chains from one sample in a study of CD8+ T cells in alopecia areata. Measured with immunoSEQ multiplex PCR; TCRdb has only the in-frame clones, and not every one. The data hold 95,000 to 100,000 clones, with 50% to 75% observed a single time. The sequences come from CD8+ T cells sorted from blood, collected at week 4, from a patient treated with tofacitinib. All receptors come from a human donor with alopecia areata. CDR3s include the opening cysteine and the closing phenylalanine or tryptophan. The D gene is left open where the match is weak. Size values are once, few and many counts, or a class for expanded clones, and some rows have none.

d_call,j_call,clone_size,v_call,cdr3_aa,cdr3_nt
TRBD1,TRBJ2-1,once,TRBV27,CASSSPTWTGLHEQFF,TGTGCCAGCAGTTCCCCTACCTGGACAGGATTACATGAGCAGTTCTTC
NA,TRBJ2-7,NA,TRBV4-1,CASSRTGSYEQYF,TGCGCCAGCAGCCGCACAGGCTCCTACGAGCAGTACTTC
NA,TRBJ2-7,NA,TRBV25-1,CASSVSYEQYF,TGTGCCAGCAGTGTTTCCTACGAGCAGTACTTC
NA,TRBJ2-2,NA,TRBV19,CASYERGDTGELFF,TGTGCCAGTTACGAGAGGGGGGACACCGGGGAGCTGTTTTTT
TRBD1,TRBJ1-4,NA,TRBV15,CATKRQGEEKLFF,TGTGCCACCAAAAGACAGGGCGAGGAAAAACTGTTTTTT
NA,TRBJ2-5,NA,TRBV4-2,CASSQVARTQETQYF,TGTGCCAGCAGCCAAGTGGCCAGGACTCAAGAGACCCAGTACTTC
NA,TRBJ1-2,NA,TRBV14,CASSQWQGLSYGYTF,TGTGCCAGCAGCCAATGGCAGGGGCTTAGCTATGGCTACACCTTC
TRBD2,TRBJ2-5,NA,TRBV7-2,CASSFGGGGQETQYF,TGTGCCAGCAGCTTCGGCGGGGGAGGACAAGAGACCCAGTACTTC
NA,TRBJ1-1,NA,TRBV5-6,CASSLTMNTEAFF,TGTGCCAGCAGCTTGACTATGAACACTGAAGCTTTCTTT
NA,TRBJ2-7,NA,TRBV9,CASSVSLGGLEQYF,TGTGCCAGCAGCGTATCACTAGGGGGTCTCGAGCAGTACTTC
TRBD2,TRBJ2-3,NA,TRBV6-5,CASILAGFTDTQYF,TGTGCCAGCATACTAGCGGGGTTCACAGATACGCAGTATTTT
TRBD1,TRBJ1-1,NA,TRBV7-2,CASSLWGDSDGAHTEAFF,TGTGCCAGCAGCTTATGGGGGGACAGTGATGGGGCCCACACTGAAGCTTTCTTT
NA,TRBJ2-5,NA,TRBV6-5,CASSYEGQETQYF,TGTGCCAGCAGTTACGAGGGACAAGAGACCCAGTACTTC
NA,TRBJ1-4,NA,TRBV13,CASSLGGNEKLFF,TGTGCCAGCAGCTTAGGGGGGAATGAAAAACTGTTTTTT
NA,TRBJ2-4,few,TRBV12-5,CASGLDREGNIQYF,TGTGCTAGTGGTTTGGACAGGGAGGGAAACATTCAGTACTTC
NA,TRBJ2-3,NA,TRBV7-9,CASSLASGSTDTQYF,TGTGCCAGCAGCTTAGCCAGCGGAAGCACAGATACGCAGTATTTT
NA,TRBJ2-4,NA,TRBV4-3,CASSQGAAAKNIQYF,TGCGCCAGCAGCCAAGGCGCAGCGGCCAAAAACATTCAGTACTTC